The 31 T cell receptor beta chains below were found in one sample sequenced in a study of early T cells in non-severe SARS-CoV-2 infection. TCRdb ran MiXCR on the 5' RACE reads and lists one entry per CDR3 protein. The sample records about 58,000 distinct CDR3 sequences, approximately 13% being singletons. The sample was whole blood. These TCRs come from an adult who was a healthcare worker with PCR-confirmed SARS-CoV-2 infection or an uninfected control (not recorded which).

This clonotype was found many times. The rearrangement uses TRBV24-1 and TRBJ2-1, with D possibly being TRBD1 or TRBD2 (7 bases each). Between the trimmed V and J ends, which lost 5 bases and 10 bases, there was a span of 20 bases. CDR3 length: 15 residues. Per germline, CDR1 KGHDR and CDR2 SFDVKD. In DNA form, the CDR3 reads TGTGCCACCAGTGGTGGGGCAGGGGGGGCAAGGGAGCAGTTCTTC. Amino acids: CATSGGAGGAREQFF.

This clonotype was counted at least ten times. The genes are TRBV5-1 and TRBJ1-1, with a tentative D call TRBD1 (6 bases). CDR1 SGHRS and CDR2 YFSETQ come from the germline V gene. This CDR3 region has 16 residues. Trimming took off 0 bases at V and 4 bases at J, with 16 bases between the two ends. The CDR3: CASSLEVDSRVTEAFF. Written as DNA, the CDR3 is TGCGCCAGCAGCTTGGAGGTGGACAGTCGGGTCACTGAAGCTTTCTTT.

CDR3 nucleotides: TGCGCCAGCAGCCCCGGGACAGGGGGCACAGATGAGCAGTTCTTC. Protein: CASSPGTGGTDEQFF. The rearrangement joins TRBV5-1 to TRBJ2-1; 12 nucleotides align to TRBD1. CDR3 length: 15 amino acids. The V and J ends lost 4 bases and 8 bases, in that order; junction bases with no gene match: 7. The V gene's germline CDR1 is SGHRS and CDR2 YFSETQ. The full variable domain, with the rest looked up from reference TRBV5-1 and TRBJ2-1, is KAGVTQTPRYLIKTRGQQVTLSCSPISGHRSVSWYQQTPGQGLQFLFEYFSETQRNKGNFPGRFSGRQFSNSRSEMNVSTLELGDSALYLCASSPGTGGTDEQFFGPGTRLTVL.

There are a few counts of this clonotype. V gene TRBV28 combines with J gene TRBJ1-2; 9 positions agree with TRBD1. Germline V gives CDR1 MDHEN, CDR2 SYDVKM. Germline trimming cut 4 bases from V and 5 bases from J; bases unmatched to any gene: 5. This CDR3 comprises 14 residues. CDR3 residues: CASSSAGTGYGYTF. CDR3 nucleotides: TGTGCCAGCAGTTCGGCCGGGACAGGGTATGGCTACACCTTC.

This clonotype was counted a few times. The gene calls are TRBV29-1 and TRBJ2-7; 11 bases fit TRBD2. Germline V gene sequence: CDR1 SQVTM, CDR2 ANQGSEA. The CDR3 has 13 amino acids. The junction had 4 bases not matched to a gene; V was cut back by 6 bases and J by 3 bases. The CDR3 sequence: CSVLTSGNYEQYF. Written as DNA, the CDR3 is TGCAGCGTCCTGACTAGCGGGAACTACGAGCAGTACTTC.

This clonotype occurred many times. The chain carries TRBV9 and TRBJ2-2, with D unresolved. Trimming left V 3 bases short and J 4 bases short, with 4 bases between. The CDR3 length is 12 residues. Germline V CDR1 and CDR2: SGDLS, YYNGEE. This chain's CDR3 is CASSGPTGELFF. The CDR3 coding sequence is TGTGCCAGCAGCGGACCCACCGGGGAGCTGTTTTTT.

This clonotype occurred many times. The rearrangement joins TRBV7-9 to TRBJ2-1; a weak D match, TRBD1 (5 bases). The V end lost 5 bases, the J end lost 7 bases, and 21 bases lay between the germline ends. Germline CDR1 and CDR2: SEHNR and FQNEAQ (reference sequence). The CDR3 is 16 amino acids. The chain's CDR3 is CASSPWAPQGRNEQFF. DNA for the CDR3: TGTGCCAGCAGCCCCTGGGCCCCCCAGGGCCGGAATGAGCAGTTCTTC.

There are a few counts of this clonotype. CDR3 protein: CASSFVRRQPQHF. CDR3 bases: TGTGCCAGCAGTTTCGTGAGAAGACAGCCCCAGCATTTT. V usage is TRBV28 and J usage is TRBJ1-5; D not certain. This CDR3 contains 13 residues. V lost 3 bases, J lost 7 bases, and 10 bases lay in between. The germline V gene encodes CDR1 MDHEN and CDR2 SYDVKM.

This clonotype was seen a handful of times. This chain joins TRBV28 and TRBJ1-2; D remains ambiguous. The CDR3 contains 13 residues. V shed 3 bases and J shed 5 bases, with 10 bases lying between them. Germline V gives CDR1 MDHEN, CDR2 SYDVKM. The CDR3 is CASSLKGEYGYTF. In DNA, the CDR3 is TGTGCCAGCAGTTTGAAGGGAGAGTATGGCTACACCTTC.

This clonotype was counted ten times or more. This chain joins TRBV15 and TRBJ1-1; D not resolved. Trimming took 0 bases from V and 5 from J, leaving 10 bases between them. CDR3 length: 14 amino acids. Germline loops: CDR1 LNHNV, CDR2 YYDKDF (reference sequence). CDR3 nucleotides: TGTGCCACCAGCAGAGATATGGCAGGAACTGAAGCTTTCTTT. It translates to CATSRDMAGTEAFF.

This clonotype was picked up many times. The chain has TRBV20-1 and TRBJ2-2; perhaps TRBD1 as D (5 bases). The ends were cut back, 1 base at V and 6 bases at J, with 9 bases in the middle. This CDR3 has 13 residues. Germline CDR1 DFQATT, CDR2 SNEGSKA (reference sequence). The CDR3 is CSARVGQAGELFF. The CDR3 DNA reads as TGCAGTGCTAGAGTGGGGCAGGCCGGGGAGCTGTTTTTT.

This clonotype was counted ten times or more. The chain is built from TRBV7-3 and TRBJ2-5; 8 bases agree with TRBD2. CDR1 and CDR2 (germline): SGHTA, FQGTGA. CDR3 length: 15 amino acids. The V and J ends lost 2 bases and 1 base, in that order; junction bases with no gene match: 3. In DNA form, the CDR3 reads TGTGCCAGCAGCTTAGGCGCGGGAGGCCAAGAGACCCAGTACTTC. Translation: CASSLGAGGQETQYF. The full variable domain, its missing parts supplied by reference TRBV7-3 and TRBJ2-5, is GAGVSQTPSNKVTEKGKYVELRCDPISGHTALYWYRQSLGQGPEFLIYFQGTGAADDSGLPNDRFFAVRPEGSVSTLKIQRTERGDSAVYLCASSLGAGGQETQYFGPGTRLLVL.

This clonotype was seen many times. This chain links TRBV2 with TRBJ1-2, with D unresolved. This CDR3 comprises 11 residues. Germline lookup yields CDR1 SNHLY and CDR2 FYNNEI. Trimming shortened V by 7 bases and J by 6 bases, and 9 bases separated the two germline ends. CDR3 region: CASMGGNGYTF. DNA for the CDR3: TGTGCCAGCATGGGAGGAAATGGCTACACCTTC.

At least ten counts were recorded for this clonotype. V is TRBV29-1 and J is TRBJ2-3; the D gene is possibly TRBD1 (5 bases). V was cut by 7 bases and J by 2 bases, with 13 bases left in between. CDR3 size: 13 residues. The germline V gene encodes CDR1 SQVTM and CDR2 ANQGSEA. For the CDR3, the DNA is TGCAGCGGCCGAACAGGAAACACAGATACGCAGTATTTT. The encoded protein is CSGRTGNTDTQYF.

This clonotype was counted at least ten times. V usage is TRBV9 and J usage is TRBJ2-7, with 8 bases identical to TRBD2. V lost 2 bases to trimming and J lost 1 base; unmatched junction nucleotides: 5. The germline V gene has CDR1 SGDLS and CDR2 YYNGEE. CDR3 length equals 15 residues. Here the CDR3 DNA reads TGTGCCAGCAGCGTGGGAAGCGGGGGTTCCTACGAGCAGTACTTC. It is translated as CASSVGSGGSYEQYF.

In its sample, this clonotype was seen a few times. The gene calls are TRBV7-2 and TRBJ2-3; TRBD2 might be the D (6 bases). The CDR3 extends over 15 amino acids. From germline, CDR1 is SGHTA and CDR2 FQGNSA. Trimming took 5 bases from V and 0 from J, leaving 12 bases between them. This CDR3 reads CASSPDYLSTDTQYF. The CDR3 nucleotides read TGTGCCAGCAGCCCGGACTACCTTAGCACAGATACGCAGTATTTT.

This clonotype was picked up many times. The V call is TRBV11-2, the J call TRBJ2-7; possibly TRBD1 or TRBD2 for D (6 bases each). Germline lookup yields CDR1 SGHAT and CDR2 FQNNGV. This CDR3 spans 14 amino acids. The V and J ends lost 3 bases and 4 bases respectively, with 13 bases between them. CDR3: CASSFERGVYEQYF. The CDR3 region has the DNA TGTGCCAGCAGCTTTGAAAGGGGGGTATACGAGCAGTACTTC.

This clonotype turned up a few times. The chain employs TRBV20-1 and TRBJ2-2, with D perhaps matching TRBD1 or TRBD2 (5 bases each). Per the germline V gene, CDR1 is DFQATT and CDR2 is SNEGSKA (reference sequence). The CDR3 is 13 amino acids. In DNA form, the CDR3 reads TGCAGCGCCGGGACCGCGAACACCGGGGAGCTGTTTTTT. Amino acid sequence: CSAGTANTGELFF.

Ten or more counts support this clonotype. The V call is TRBV20-1, the J call TRBJ1-2; D gene uncertain. This CDR3 region has 12 residues. The germline CDR1 and CDR2 sequences are DFQATT and SNEGSKA (reference sequence). V lost 5 bases to trimming and J lost 0 bases, with 7 bases between them. CDR3 in amino acids: CSAGGANYGYTF. CDR3 DNA sequence: TGCAGTGCTGGAGGAGCTAACTATGGCTACACCTTC.

In this sample, this clonotype turned up many times. The V and J genes are TRBV18 and TRBJ1-5, with TRBD1 as a possible D gene (6 bases). Germline V gene sequence: CDR1 KGHSH, CDR2 LQKENI. CDR3 length: 13 residues. The V gene lost 1 base and the J gene lost 9 bases, with 10 bases spanning the gap. CDR3 residues: CASSPQEGGPQHF. The CDR3 coding sequence is TGTGCCAGCTCACCACAGGAGGGGGGGCCCCAGCATTTT.

This clonotype came up a few times. V usage is TRBV7-9 and J usage is TRBJ2-7; D is unresolved. This CDR3 spans 14 amino acids. Between the trimmed V and J ends, which lost 0 bases and 3 bases, there was a span of 9 bases. The V gene's germline CDR1 is SEHNR and CDR2 FQNEAQ (reference sequence). CDR3 DNA sequence: TGTGCCAGCAGCTTAGCCCCGGCTTACTACGAGCAGTACTTC. It translates to CASSLAPAYYEQYF.

This clonotype was seen ten or more times. The genes are TRBV7-9 and TRBJ2-2; D is undetermined. Germline loops: CDR1 SEHNR, CDR2 FQNEAQ (reference sequence). V was shortened by 4 bases and J by 4 bases, with 10 bases between the two germline ends. This CDR3 has 14 residues. In DNA, the CDR3 is TGTGCCAGCAGCTCCTCACAGAGCACCGGGGAGCTGTTTTTT. Protein sequence: CASSSSQSTGELFF.

This chain links TRBV9 with TRBJ2-4; TRBD1 is a possible D gene (6 bases). There are 15 residues in the CDR3. Germline V lookup: CDR1 SGDLS, CDR2 YYNGEE. Trimming pared 4 bases from V and 8 bases from J, leaving 19 bases between. CDR3 coding DNA: TGTGCCAGCAGCCCCTCCCAGGGGACGTTAGACATTCAGTACTTC. It specifies CASSPSQGTLDIQYF.

With respect to this clonotype: One end of the junction does not line up with germline, which may come from a read error. The V and J genes are TRBV5-4 and TRBJ2-7; D not resolved. CDR1 and CDR2 (germline): SGHNT, YYREEE (reference sequence). The CDR3 is 14 amino acids. CDR3 sequence reads: CGSSLGSYPYEQYF. CDR3 nucleotides: TGTGGCAGCAGCTTGGGCTCTTATCCCTACGAGCAGTACTTC.

This clonotype was seen many times. The rearrangement uses TRBV28 and TRBJ1-1; D ambiguous. The V end was cut by 3 bases, the J end by 10 bases, with 12 bases between. CDR1 MDHEN and CDR2 SYDVKM come from the germline V gene. The CDR3 runs 12 residues. DNA for the CDR3: TGTGCCAGCAGTTTTTGGCCCGGATCAGCTTTCTTT. Its protein is CASSFWPGSAFF.

This clonotype has only one observation. The J gene is TRBJ2-1, the V gene TRBV2, with 11 nucleotides matching TRBD2. The CDR3 extends over 14 amino acids. Trimming at V came to 6 bases and at J to 4 bases, leaving 2 bases not matched to a gene. CDR1 is SNHLY and CDR2 is FYNNEI in the germline V gene. The CDR3 nucleotides are TGTGCCAGCAGGGGACTAGCGGAATACAATGAGCAGTTCTTC. It encodes CASRGLAEYNEQFF. The full variable domain, its missing parts supplied by reference TRBV2 and TRBJ2-1, is EPEVTQTPSHQVTQMGQEVILRCVPISNHLYFYWYRQILGQKVEFLVSFYNNEISEKSEIFDDQFSVERPDGSNFTLKIRSTKLEDSAMYFCASRGLAEYNEQFFGPGTRLTVL.

This clonotype appeared a few times. The J gene is TRBJ2-3, the V gene TRBV25-1; maybe TRBD2 (6 bases). The CDR3 runs 16 residues. Germline V gene data show CDR1 as MGHDK and CDR2 as SYGVNS. V lost 4 bases, J lost 7 bases, and 21 bases lay in between. The CDR3 coding sequence is TGTGCCAGCAGTGTCTCCGGGACTCGAAGTGGAAATACGCAGTATTTT. Translation: CASSVSGTRSGNTQYF.

The chain couples TRBV28 to TRBJ1-1; a possible D gene is TRBD1 (5 bases). CDR1 and CDR2 (germline): MDHEN, SYDVKM. This CDR3 is 14 amino acids long. The V end was cut by 3 bases, the J end by 3 bases, with 11 bases between. The CDR3 here is CASSLEGGDTEAFF. The CDR3 nucleotides read TGTGCCAGCAGTTTGGAGGGAGGGGACACTGAAGCTTTCTTT.

V and J are TRBV18 and TRBJ1-4, with D hard to call. V lost 2 bases, J lost 0 bases, and 13 bases lay in between. The CDR3 covers 17 residues. Germline V gene data show CDR1 as KGHSH and CDR2 as LQKENI. CDR3 protein: CASSPTLGIATNEKLFF. The DNA for the CDR3 is TGTGCCAGCTCACCAACTTTAGGTATTGCAACTAATGAAAAACTGTTTTTT.

This clonotype was picked up many times. V gene TRBV29-1 combines with J gene TRBJ1-2; D may be TRBD1 (6 bases). The CDR3 is 12 amino acids. V lost 2 bases to trimming and J lost 8 bases, with 12 bases between them. Germline V gives CDR1 SQVTM, CDR2 ANQGSEA. The CDR3 region is CSVELNRDGYTF. In DNA form, the CDR3 reads TGCAGCGTTGAATTGAACAGGGACGGCTACACCTTC.

Only a few counts were recorded for this clonotype. One end of the junction is discordant with germline, which a read error may explain. This sequence joins TRBV2 and TRBJ1-6; D gene uncertain. The length of the CDR3 is 13 residues. Germline lookup yields CDR1 SNHLY and CDR2 FYNNEI. The CDR3 region is CASSVSDKSPLHF. The CDR3 nucleotides are TGTGCCAGCAGTGTCAGCGATAAATCACCCCTCCACTTT. Supplemented by reference TRBV2 and TRBJ1-6, the full variable domain reads EPEVTQTPSHQVTQMGQEVILRCVPISNHLYFYWYRQILGQKVEFLVSFYNNEISEKSEIFDDQFSVERPDGSNFTLKIRSTKLEDSAMYFCASSVSDKSPLHFGNGTRLTVT.